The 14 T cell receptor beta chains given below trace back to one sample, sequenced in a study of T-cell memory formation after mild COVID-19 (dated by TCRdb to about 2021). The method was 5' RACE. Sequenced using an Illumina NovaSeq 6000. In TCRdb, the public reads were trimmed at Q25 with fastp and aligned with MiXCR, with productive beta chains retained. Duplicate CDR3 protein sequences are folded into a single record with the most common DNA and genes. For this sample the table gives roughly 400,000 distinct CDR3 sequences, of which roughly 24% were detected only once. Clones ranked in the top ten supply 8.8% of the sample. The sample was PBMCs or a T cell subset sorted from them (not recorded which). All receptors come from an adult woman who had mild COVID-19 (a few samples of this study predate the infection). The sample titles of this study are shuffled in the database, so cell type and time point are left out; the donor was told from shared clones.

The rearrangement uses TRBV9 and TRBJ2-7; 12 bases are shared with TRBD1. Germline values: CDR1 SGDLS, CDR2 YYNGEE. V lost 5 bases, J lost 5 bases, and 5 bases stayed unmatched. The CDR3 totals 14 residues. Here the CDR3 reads CASRAGTGGDEQYF. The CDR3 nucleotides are TGTGCCAGCAGGGCCGGGACAGGGGGCGACGAGCAGTACTTC.

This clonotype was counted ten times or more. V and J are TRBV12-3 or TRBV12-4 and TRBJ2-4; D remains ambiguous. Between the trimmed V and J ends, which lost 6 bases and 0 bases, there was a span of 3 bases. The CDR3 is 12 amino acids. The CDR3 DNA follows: TGTGCCAGCAGGGGAGCCAAAAACATTCAGTACTTC. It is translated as CASRGAKNIQYF.

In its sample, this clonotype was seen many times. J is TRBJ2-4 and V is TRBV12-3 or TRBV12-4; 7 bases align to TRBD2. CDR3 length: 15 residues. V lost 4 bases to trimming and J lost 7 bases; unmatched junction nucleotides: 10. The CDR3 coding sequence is TGTGCCAGCAGTTCCGGGGGGTCATGGGGGAACATTCAGTACTTC. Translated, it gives CASSSGGSWGNIQYF.

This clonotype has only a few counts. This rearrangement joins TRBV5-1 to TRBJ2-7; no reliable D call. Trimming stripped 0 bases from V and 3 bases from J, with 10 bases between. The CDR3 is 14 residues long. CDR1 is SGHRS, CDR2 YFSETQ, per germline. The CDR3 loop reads CASSLAGFGYEQYF. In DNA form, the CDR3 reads TGCGCCAGCAGCTTGGCCGGGTTCGGCTACGAGCAGTACTTC.

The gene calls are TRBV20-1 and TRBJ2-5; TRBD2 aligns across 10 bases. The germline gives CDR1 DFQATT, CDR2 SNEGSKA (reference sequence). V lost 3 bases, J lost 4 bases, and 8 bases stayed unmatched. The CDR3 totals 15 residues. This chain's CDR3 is CSASSSGGWPETQYF. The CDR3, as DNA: TGCAGTGCTAGTAGTAGCGGGGGGTGGCCAGAGACCCAGTACTTC.

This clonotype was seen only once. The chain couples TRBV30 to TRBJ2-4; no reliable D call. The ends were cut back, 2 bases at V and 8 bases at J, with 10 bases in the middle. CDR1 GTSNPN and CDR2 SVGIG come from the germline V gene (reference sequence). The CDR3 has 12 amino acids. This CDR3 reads CAWSNTVDIQYF. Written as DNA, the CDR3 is TGTGCCTGGAGTAATACGGTAGACATTCAGTACTTC.

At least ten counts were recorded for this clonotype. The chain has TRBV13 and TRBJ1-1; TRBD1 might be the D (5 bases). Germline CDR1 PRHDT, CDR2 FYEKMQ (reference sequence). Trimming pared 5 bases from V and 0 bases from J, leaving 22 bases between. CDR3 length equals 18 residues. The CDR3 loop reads CASSGAGTFLGLNTEAFF. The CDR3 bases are TGTGCCAGCAGCGGCGCCGGGACGTTCCTGGGGCTGAACACTGAAGCTTTCTTT.

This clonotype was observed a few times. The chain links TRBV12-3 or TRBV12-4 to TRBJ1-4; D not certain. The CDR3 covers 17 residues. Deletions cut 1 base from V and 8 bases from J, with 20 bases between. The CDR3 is CASSLGELERSREKLFF. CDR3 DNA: TGTGCCAGCAGTTTAGGCGAGTTGGAGAGATCTAGAGAAAAACTGTTTTTT.

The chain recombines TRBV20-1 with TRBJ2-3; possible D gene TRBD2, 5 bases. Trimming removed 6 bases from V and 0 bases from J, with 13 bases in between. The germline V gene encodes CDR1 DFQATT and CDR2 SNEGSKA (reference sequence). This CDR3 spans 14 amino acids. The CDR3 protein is CSARGGSSTDTQYF. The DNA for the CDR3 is TGCAGTGCACGTGGAGGATCTAGCACAGATACGCAGTATTTT.

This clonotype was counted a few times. CDR3 sequence (DNA): TGTGCCACCAGTGATGGAAGCAGCAATGAGCAGTTCTTC. It codes for CATSDGSSNEQFF. This chain joins TRBV24-1 and TRBJ2-1; D is ambiguous. V gave up 3 bases and J gave up 6 bases, with 8 bases separating them. The CDR3 totals 13 residues. CDR1 and CDR2 from the germline V gene are KGHDR and SFDVKD.

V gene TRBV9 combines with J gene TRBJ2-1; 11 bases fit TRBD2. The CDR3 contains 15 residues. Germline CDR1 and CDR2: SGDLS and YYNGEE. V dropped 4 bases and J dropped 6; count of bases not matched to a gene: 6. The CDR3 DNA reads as TGTGCCAGCAGCCCCAGACTAGCGGGGAGCAATGAGCAGTTCTTC. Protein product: CASSPRLAGSNEQFF.

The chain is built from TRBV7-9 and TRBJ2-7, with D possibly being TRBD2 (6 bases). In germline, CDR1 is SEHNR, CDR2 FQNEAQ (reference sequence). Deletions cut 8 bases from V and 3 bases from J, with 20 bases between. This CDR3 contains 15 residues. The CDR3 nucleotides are TGTGCCAGCGGTGGGGAAGCCGGGAGAGTCTACGAGCAGTACTTC. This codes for CASGGEAGRVYEQYF.

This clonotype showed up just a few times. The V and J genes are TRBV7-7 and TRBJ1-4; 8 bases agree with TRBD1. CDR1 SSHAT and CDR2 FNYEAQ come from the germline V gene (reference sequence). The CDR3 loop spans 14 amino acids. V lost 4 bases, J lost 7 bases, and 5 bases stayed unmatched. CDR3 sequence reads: CASSSDRASEKLFF. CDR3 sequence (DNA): TGTGCCAGCAGCTCGGACAGGGCGAGTGAAAAACTGTTTTTT.

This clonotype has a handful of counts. The CDR3 protein is CASSQEISPQLGEAFF. The CDR3 region has the DNA TGCGCCAGCAGCCAAGAAATATCGCCCCAGTTAGGTGAAGCTTTCTTT. The chain combines TRBV4-1 with TRBJ1-1; D is ambiguous. Per germline, CDR1 MGHRA and CDR2 YSYEKL. This CDR3 has 16 residues. V gave up 0 bases and J gave up 7 bases, with 18 bases separating them.